This T cell receptor (beta chain) stems from a study of human T cells and chemical hapten exposure. The time point: healthy volunteer bleed at 6 weeks. Total RNA was extracted from unfractionated whole blood. Germline V gene lookup returns CDR1 MNHGY and CDR2 SAAAGT. The V end was cut by 2 bases, the J end by 3 bases, with 14 bases between. There are 16 residues in the CDR3. Individual cDNA molecules each carried unique molecular identifiers attached by the library. TCRdb recomputed calls from the RACE reads with MiXCR, one row per CDR3 protein. The data show 70,000 to 85,000 distinct CDR3 sequences, 8.6% seen once.

The TCR sequence derives from a male donor in good health. Some clones in this sample may be carry-over from other donors' samples. The sample consisted of whole blood. V and J are TRBV6-8 and TRBJ1-5, with D tentatively TRBD1 (5 bases). The CDR3 sequence: CASSYPAGKDNQPQHF. CDR3 coding DNA: TGTGCCAGCAGTTACCCGGCAGGGAAAGACAATCAGCCCCAGCATTTT.